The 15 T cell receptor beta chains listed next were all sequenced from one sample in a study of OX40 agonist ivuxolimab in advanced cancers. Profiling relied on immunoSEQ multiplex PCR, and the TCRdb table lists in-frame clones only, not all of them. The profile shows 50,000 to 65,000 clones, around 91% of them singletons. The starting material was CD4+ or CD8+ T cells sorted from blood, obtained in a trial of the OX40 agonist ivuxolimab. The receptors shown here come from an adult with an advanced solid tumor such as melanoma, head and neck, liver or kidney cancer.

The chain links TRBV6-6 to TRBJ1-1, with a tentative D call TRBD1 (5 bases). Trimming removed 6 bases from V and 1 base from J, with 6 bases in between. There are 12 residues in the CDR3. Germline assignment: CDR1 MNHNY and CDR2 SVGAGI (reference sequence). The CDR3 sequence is CASRRGNTEAFF. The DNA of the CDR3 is TGTGCCAGCAGAAGGGGGAACACTGAAGCTTTCTTT.

CDR3 residues: CASSAWDGTYEQYF. The CDR3 bases are TGTGCCAGCAGCGCTTGGGACGGAACTTACGAGCAGTACTTC. The chain carries TRBV13 and TRBJ2-7, with D possibly called TRBD1 or TRBD2 (5 bases each). CDR1 and CDR2 (germline): PRHDT, FYEKMQ (reference sequence). The CDR3 runs 14 residues. Trimming removed 5 bases from V and 4 bases from J, with 15 bases in between.

The CDR3 region has the DNA TGTGCCAGCAGCCTAGTAGGTGCAGGGAACAATGAGCAGTTCTTC. This translates into CASSLVGAGNNEQFF. The chain joins TRBV9 to TRBJ2-1; tentative D call: TRBD1 (5 bases). Germline CDR1 reads SGDLS; CDR2 reads YYNGEE. V was shortened by 4 bases and J by 5 bases, with 16 bases between the two germline ends. The CDR3 runs to 15 residues.

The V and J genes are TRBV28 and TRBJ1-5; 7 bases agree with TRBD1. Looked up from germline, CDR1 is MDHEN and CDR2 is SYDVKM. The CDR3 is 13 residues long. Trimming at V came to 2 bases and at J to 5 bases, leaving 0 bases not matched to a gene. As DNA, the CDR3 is TGTGCCAGCAGTTTAACAGGGGATCAGCCCCAGCATTTT. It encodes CASSLTGDQPQHF.

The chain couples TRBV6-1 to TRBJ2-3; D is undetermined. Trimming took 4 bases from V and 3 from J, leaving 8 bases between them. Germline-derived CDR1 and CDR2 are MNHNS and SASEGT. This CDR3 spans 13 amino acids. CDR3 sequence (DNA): TGTGCCAGCAGTGCGGTCCAGACAGATACGCAGTATTTT. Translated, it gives CASSAVQTDTQYF.

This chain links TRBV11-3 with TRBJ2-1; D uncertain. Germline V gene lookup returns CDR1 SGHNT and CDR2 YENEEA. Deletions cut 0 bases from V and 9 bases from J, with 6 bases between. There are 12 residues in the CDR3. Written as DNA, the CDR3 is TGTGCCAGCAGCTTAGATTCACGTGAGCAGTTCTTC. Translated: CASSLDSREQFF.

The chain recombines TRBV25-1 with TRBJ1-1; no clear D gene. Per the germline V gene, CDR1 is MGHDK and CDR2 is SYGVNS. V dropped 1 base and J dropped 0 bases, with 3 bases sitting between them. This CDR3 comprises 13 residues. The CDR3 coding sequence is TGTGCCAGCAGTGAATTCATGAACACTGAAGCTTTCTTT. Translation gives CASSEFMNTEAFF.

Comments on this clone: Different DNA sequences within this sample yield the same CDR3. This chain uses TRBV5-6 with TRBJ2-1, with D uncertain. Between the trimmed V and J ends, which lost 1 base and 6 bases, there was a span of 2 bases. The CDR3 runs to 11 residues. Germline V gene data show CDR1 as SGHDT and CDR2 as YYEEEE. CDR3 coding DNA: TGTGCCAGCAGCTTGACCAATGAGCAGTTCTTC. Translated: CASSLTNEQFF.

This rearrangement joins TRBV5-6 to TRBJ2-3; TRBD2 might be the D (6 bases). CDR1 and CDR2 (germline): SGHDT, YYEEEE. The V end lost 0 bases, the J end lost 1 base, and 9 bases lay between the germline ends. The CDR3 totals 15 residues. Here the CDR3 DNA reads TGTGCCAGCAGCTTGGATGCTAGCGGCACAGATACGCAGTATTTT. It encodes CASSLDASGTDTQYF.

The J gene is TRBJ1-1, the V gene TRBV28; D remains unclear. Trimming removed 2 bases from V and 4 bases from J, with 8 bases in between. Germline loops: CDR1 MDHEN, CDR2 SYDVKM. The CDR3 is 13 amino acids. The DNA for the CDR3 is TGTGCCAGCAGTTTAGTAGGTCGCACTGAAGCTTTCTTT. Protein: CASSLVGRTEAFF.

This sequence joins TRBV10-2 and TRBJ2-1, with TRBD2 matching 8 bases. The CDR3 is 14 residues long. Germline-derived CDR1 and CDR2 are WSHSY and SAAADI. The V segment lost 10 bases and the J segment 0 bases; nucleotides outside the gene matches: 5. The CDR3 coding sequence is TGCGCCACCACGGGAGGGGGCTCCTACAATGAGCAGTTCTTC. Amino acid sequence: CATTGGGSYNEQFF.

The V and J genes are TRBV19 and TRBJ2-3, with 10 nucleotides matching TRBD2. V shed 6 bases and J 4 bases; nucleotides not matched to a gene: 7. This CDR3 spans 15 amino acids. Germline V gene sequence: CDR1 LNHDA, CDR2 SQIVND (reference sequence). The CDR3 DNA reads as TGTGCCAGTAGCTTCATAGCGGGAGGCGCAGATACGCAGTATTTT. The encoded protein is CASSFIAGGADTQYF.

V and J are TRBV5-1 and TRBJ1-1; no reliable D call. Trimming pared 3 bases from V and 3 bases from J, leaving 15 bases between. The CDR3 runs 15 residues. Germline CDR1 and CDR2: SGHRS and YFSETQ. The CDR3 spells CASSSWRGSDTEAFF. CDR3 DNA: TGCGCCAGCAGCTCATGGCGGGGTTCGGACACTGAAGCTTTCTTT.

In DNA, the CDR3 is TGTGCCAGCAGTGAGGATCAGGCGAACACTGAAGCTTTCTTT. Its protein product is CASSEDQANTEAFF. The V gene is TRBV25-1, the J gene TRBJ1-1, with no clear D. V was clipped by 3 bases and J by 1 base, with 9 bases between them. The germline CDR1 and CDR2 sequences are MGHDK and SYGVNS. CDR3 length: 14 residues.

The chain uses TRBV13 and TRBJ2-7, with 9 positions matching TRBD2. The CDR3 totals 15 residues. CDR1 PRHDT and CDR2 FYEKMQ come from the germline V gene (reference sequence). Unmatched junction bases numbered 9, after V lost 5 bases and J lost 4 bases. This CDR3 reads CASSQGRTSEYEQYF. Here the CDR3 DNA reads TGTGCCAGCAGCCAAGGCCGGACTAGCGAGTACGAGCAGTACTTC.